This T cell receptor beta chain was captured by sequencing in a study of control samples from healthy donors and cancer patients. V was trimmed by 1 base and J by 1 base, leaving 8 bases between them. CDR3 length: 15 amino acids. Germline loops: CDR1 MGHDK, CDR2 SYGVNS. Data came from immunoSEQ multiplex PCR; TCRdb stores just in-frame clones and leaves some out. The sample yields around 140,000 clones, under 95% seen once. The rearrangement links TRBV25-1 to TRBJ1-3; D is undetermined. This TCR was sampled from a young man in good health. Sample: blood. The CDR3 spells CASSEFKGSGNTIYF. CDR3 sequence (DNA): TGTGCCAGCAGTGAATTCAAGGGATCTGGAAACACCATATATTTT. The variable domain in full, completed from reference TRBV25-1 and TRBJ1-3, reads EADIYQTPRYLVIGTGKKITLECSQTMGHDKMYWYQQDPGMELHLIHYSYGVNSTEKGDLSSESTVSRIRTEHFPLTLESARPSHTSQYLCASSEFKGSGNTIYFGEGSWLTVV.